A selection of T cell receptor beta chains follows, all from one sample in a study of T cell responses to AZD1222 COVID-19 vaccine. Some clones are missing from TCRdb's copy, which holds only in-frame ones; the method was immunoSEQ multiplex PCR. The sample holds just over 90,000 clones; around 91% are singletons and the top ten take roughly 2.7%. This material consisted of peripheral blood, taken 28 days after the second AZD1222 dose. The source is an adult who received the AZD1222 COVID-19 vaccine. Both conserved end residues are part of each CDR3. The D gene is left open where the match is weak. Size tells how often a clone was seen (once, few, many) or the class of an expanded clone, and some rows leave it out.

>TRBV7-9|TRBJ2-1|TRBD1|-
CASSLRQRWTGGVEQFF
TGTGCCAGCAGCTTAAGACAAAGGTGGACAGGGGGCGTCGAGCAGTTCTTC
>TRBV7-9|TRBJ2-7|-|-
CASSLVLPGAYEQYF
TGTGCCAGCAGCTTAGTTTTACCGGGAGCCTACGAGCAGTACTTC
>TRBV6-6|TRBJ2-2|-|few
CAGCRALDRDTGELFF
TGTGCCGGGTGCAGGGCCCTAGACCGGGACACCGGGGAGCTGTTTTTT
>TRBV19|TRBJ1-1|-|-
CASSITLNTEAFF
TGTGCCAGTAGTATCACGCTGAACACTGAAGCTTTCTTT
>TRBV10-3|TRBJ2-3|-|-
CAISESTLVDTQYF
TGTGCCATCAGTGAGTCAACCCTGGTAGATACGCAGTATTTT
>TRBV7-9|TRBJ2-7|TRBD2|-
CASSHPALAGGYEQYF
TGTGCCAGCAGCCATCCGGCACTAGCGGGAGGTTACGAGCAGTACTTC
>TRBV18|TRBJ1-1|TRBD1|-
CASSPTGGRDTEAFF
TGTGCCAGCTCACCAACAGGGGGGAGGGACACTGAAGCTTTCTTT
>TRBV30|TRBJ1-1|TRBD1|-
CAGTGGLVRSEAFF
TGTGCCGGAACAGGGGGTCTCGTAAGGTCGGAAGCTTTCTTT
>TRBV4-3|TRBJ2-2|-|once
CASSQVVFPNTGELFF
TGCGCCAGCAGCCAAGTCGTATTTCCGAACACCGGGGAGCTGTTTTTT
>TRBV7-2|TRBJ2-1|TRBD2|few
CASSSPYPGGSYNEQFF
TGTGCCAGCAGCTCTCCCTATCCGGGGGGGTCCTACAATGAGCAGTTCTTC
>TRBV9|TRBJ2-4|TRBD2|-
CASSVDSSGRRIQYF
TGTGCCAGCAGCGTAGATAGTAGCGGGAGGCGCATTCAGTACTTC
>TRBV30|TRBJ1-1|TRBD1|-
CAWSARPKKTGGTEAFF
TGTGCCTGGAGTGCCCGTCCGAAAAAGACAGGGGGGACTGAAGCTTTCTTT
>TRBV2|TRBJ2-3|-|-
CASSDLGNGSWADTQYF
TGTGCCAGCAGTGATCTCGGGAATGGCAGTTGGGCAGATACGCAGTATTTT
>TRBV5-8|TRBJ2-7|TRBD2|-
CASSLSGLAYEQYF
TGTGCCAGCAGCTTGTCGGGACTAGCCTACGAGCAGTACTTC
>TRBV9|TRBJ1-1|-|-
CASSAVDPAFF
TGTGCCAGCAGCGCCGTGGATCCGGCTTTCTTT
>TRBV9|TRBJ2-3|-|-
CASSSRTAKGTDTQYF
TGTGCCAGCAGCTCCCGGACTGCGAAGGGCACAGATACGCAGTATTTT
>TRBV20-1|TRBJ1-2|-|-
CSASLGGEGYTF
TGCAGTGCTAGTCTCGGCGGGGAAGGCTACACCTTC
>TRBV13|TRBJ2-1|-|-
CASSVMTTEQFF
TGTGCCAGCAGCGTGATGACTACTGAGCAGTTCTTC
>TRBV5-5|TRBJ2-3|-|-
CASTGTVKGDTQYF
TGTGCCAGCACCGGGACCGTGAAAGGGGATACGCAGTATTTT
>TRBV4-2|TRBJ1-2|-|once
CASSQEDAGIYGYTF
TGTGCCAGCAGCCAAGAAGATGCAGGAATCTATGGCTACACCTTC
>TRBV6-5|TRBJ2-1|TRBD2|-
CASSSGGPVNEQFF
TGTGCCAGCAGTTCGGGAGGGCCAGTCAATGAGCAGTTCTTC
>TRBV29-1|TRBJ2-3|TRBD2|-
CSVGSGGDTQYF
TGCAGCGTTGGAAGCGGGGGGGATACGCAGTATTTT
>TRBV18|TRBJ1-1|-|-
CASSPKGNTEAFF
TGTGCCAGCTCACCAAAGGGGAACACTGAAGCTTTCTTT
>TRBV7-9|TRBJ2-3|TRBD2|-
CASSDSGRGADTQYF
TGTGCCAGCAGTGATAGCGGGAGGGGCGCAGATACGCAGTATTTT
>TRBV6-1|TRBJ1-1|TRBD1|once
CASSGLWTGAYSTEAFF
TGTGCCAGCAGTGGACTGTGGACAGGAGCGTACTCCACTGAAGCTTTCTTT
>TRBV19|TRBJ2-2|-|-
CASSIDRTTGELFF
TGTGCCAGTAGTATAGACAGGACCACCGGGGAGCTGTTTTTT
>TRBV10-3|TRBJ2-1|-|-
CAISDSDSNSYNEQFF
TGTGCCATCAGTGACTCCGACTCCAACTCATACAATGAGCAGTTCTTC
>TRBV5-1|TRBJ1-2|TRBD1|-
CASSFGQGAGYGYTF
TGCGCCAGCAGCTTTGGACAGGGGGCTGGCTATGGCTACACCTTC
>TRBV6-5|TRBJ2-2|TRBD2|few
CASSYSAGETFGELFF
TGTGCCAGCAGTTACTCGGCGGGAGAGACTTTCGGGGAGCTGTTTTTT